One and the same sample provided the 20 T cell receptor beta chains below, sequenced in a study of T cell responses to AZD1222 COVID-19 vaccine. Sequencing was performed with immunoSEQ multiplex PCR; in TCRdb, only in-frame clones are kept and a portion is missing. The data hold 75,000 to 100,000 clones, with approximately 88% observed a single time. The sequences come from peripheral blood, collected on day 0 of AZD1222 vaccination. The origin of the receptors is an adult in good health.

This clone was recorded a few times. The chain recombines TRBV21-1 with TRBJ2-2. TRBV21-1 is a documented pseudogene. There are 19 residues in the CDR3. The CDR3 DNA reads TGTGCCAGCAGCAAAGTAGCCAGGAGACCCCCAGCGAACACCGGGGAGCTGTTTTTT. Its protein is CASSKVARRPPANTGELFF.

CDR3 DNA sequence: TGTGCCAGCTCGGATACAGGACCCAGCACAGATACGCAGTATTTT. Encoded protein: CASSDTGPSTDTQYF. This rearrangement joins TRBV18 to TRBJ2-3, with D perhaps matching TRBD1 (5 bases). Germline CDR1 reads KGHSH; CDR2 reads LQKENI. Trimming stripped 6 bases from V and 0 bases from J, with 13 bases between. This CDR3 is built from 15 residues.

V and J are TRBV5-1 and TRBJ1-2; D gene unclear. V lost 0 bases and J 0 bases, leaving 9 bases between the germline ends. Per the germline V gene, CDR1 is SGHRS and CDR2 is YFSETQ. The CDR3 spans 15 residues. The CDR3 sequence is CASSLGRVANYGYTF. CDR3 nucleotide sequence: TGCGCCAGCAGCTTGGGGAGGGTAGCTAACTATGGCTACACCTTC. Full variable domain (remainder filled in from reference TRBV5-1 and TRBJ1-2): KAGVTQTPRYLIKTRGQQVTLSCSPISGHRSVSWYQQTPGQGLQFLFEYFSETQRNKGNFPGRFSGRQFSNSRSEMNVSTLELGDSALYLCASSLGRVANYGYTFGSGTRLTVV.

This clone was seen just once. This chain joins TRBV12-3 or TRBV12-4 and TRBJ2-7; D gene uncertain. The germline V and J ends were trimmed by 3 bases and 3 bases, with 9 bases remaining between them. There are 13 residues in the CDR3. In DNA, the CDR3 is TGTGCCAGCAGTTTGGCAACAGACTACGAGCAGTACTTC. Amino acids: CASSLATDYEQYF.

This chain links TRBV27 with TRBJ2-7, with 11 positions matching TRBD2. The CDR3 sequence is 19 residues long. Germline CDR1 MNHEY, CDR2 SMNVEV (reference sequence). V dropped 5 bases and J dropped 4; count of bases not matched to a gene: 19. DNA of the CDR3: TGTGCCAGCAGTCCACCTCGCAGGGATAGCGGGAGGGTAGGGTACGAGCAGTACTTC. Its protein product is CASSPPRRDSGRVGYEQYF.

The chain employs TRBV5-1 and TRBJ1-2, with a weak D call TRBD1 (5 bases). V lost 0 bases and J 2 bases, leaving 8 bases between the germline ends. From germline, CDR1 is SGHRS and CDR2 YFSETQ. The CDR3 extends over 14 amino acids. The CDR3 spells CASSLDGGNYGYTF. CDR3 nucleotides: TGCGCCAGCAGCTTGGACGGGGGGAACTATGGCTACACCTTC.

The rearrangement links TRBV7-3 to TRBJ2-5, with a tentative D call TRBD2 (5 bases). V was cut by 2 bases and J by 5 bases, with 9 bases left in between. Germline V gives CDR1 SGHTA, CDR2 FQGTGA. This CDR3 has 13 amino acids. The DNA of the CDR3 is TGTGCCAGCAGCTTAGACTATTTGGAGACCCAGTACTTC. This codes for CASSLDYLETQYF. The entire variable domain, with the rest obtained from reference TRBV7-3 and TRBJ2-5, is as follows: GAGVSQTPSNKVTEKGKYVELRCDPISGHTALYWYRQSLGQGPEFLIYFQGTGAADDSGLPNDRFFAVRPEGSVSTLKIQRTERGDSAVYLCASSLDYLETQYFGPGTRLLVL.

CDR3 DNA: TGCGCCAGCAGCTCCATCTATGGGGGTAGGACTGAAGCTTTCTTT. It yields the protein CASSSIYGGRTEAFF. V usage is TRBV5-1 and J usage is TRBJ1-1; D possibly corresponds to TRBD1 (5 bases). V lost 3 bases, J lost 5 bases, and 17 bases lay in between. CDR1 and CDR2 (germline): SGHRS, YFSETQ. CDR3 length equals 15 residues. Filled out from reference TRBV5-1 and TRBJ1-1, the complete variable domain reads KAGVTQTPRYLIKTRGQQVTLSCSPISGHRSVSWYQQTPGQGLQFLFEYFSETQRNKGNFPGRFSGRQFSNSRSEMNVSTLELGDSALYLCASSSIYGGRTEAFFGQGTRLTVV.

The rearrangement links TRBV20-1 to TRBJ2-7; tentative D call: TRBD2 (6 bases). The CDR3 length is 14 residues. V lost 3 bases to trimming and J lost 0 bases, with 12 bases between them. The germline V gene encodes CDR1 DFQATT and CDR2 SNEGSKA (reference sequence). The chain's CDR3 is CSASPGGVSYEQYF. CDR3 in DNA: TGCAGTGCTAGTCCGGGCGGGGTCTCCTACGAGCAGTACTTC.

V gene TRBV28 combines with J gene TRBJ2-2; 9 bases match TRBD1. Trimming took 5 bases from V and 7 from J; bases not matched to a gene: 8. This CDR3 region has 15 residues. CDR1 is MDHEN, CDR2 SYDVKM, per germline. CDR3 residues: CASSPNRGQGGELFF. The CDR3 nucleotides are TGTGCCAGCAGTCCCAACAGGGGGCAGGGCGGGGAGCTGTTTTTT.

The chain links TRBV28 to TRBJ2-2; D remains unclear. V was shortened by 6 bases and J by 0 bases, with 8 bases between the two germline ends. The germline V gene encodes CDR1 MDHEN and CDR2 SYDVKM. CDR3 length: 14 amino acids. CDR3 DNA: TGTGCCAGCAGAGGCGTCGCGAACACCGGGGAGCTGTTTTTT. Its protein product is CASRGVANTGELFF.

Sample share makes this clone medium-sized. In nucleotides, the CDR3 is TGTGCCAGTAGTATTGGAGCGGGAGGTGGCTCTAGCACAGATACGCAGTATTTT. Protein: CASSIGAGGGSSTDTQYF. The chain recombines TRBV19 with TRBJ2-3, with 9 bases matching TRBD2. Germline V gene lookup returns CDR1 LNHDA and CDR2 SQIVND (reference sequence). The ends lost 3 bases at V and 0 bases at J; junction bases unmatched: 10. This CDR3 comprises 18 residues.

The rearrangement joins TRBV7-9 to TRBJ2-6; 7 bases agree with TRBD1. The CDR3 is 16 residues long. J was trimmed by 0 bases and V by 1 base; bases with no gene match: 0. The V gene's germline CDR1 is SEHNR and CDR2 FQNEAQ (reference sequence). CDR3 amino acids: CASSLGQGSGANVLTF. CDR3 in DNA: TGTGCCAGCAGCTTAGGACAGGGCTCTGGGGCCAACGTCCTGACTTTC. Full variable domain (missing parts from reference TRBV7-9 and TRBJ2-6): DTGVSQNPRHKITKRGQNVTFRCDPISEHNRLYWYRQTLGQGPEFLTYFQNEAQLEKSRLLSDRFSAERPKGSFSTLEIQRTEQGDSAMYLCASSLGQGSGANVLTFGAGSRLTVL.

The chain couples TRBV18 to TRBJ1-5; TRBD1 matches 7 bases. The J segment lost 6 bases and the V segment lost 2 bases, leaving 4 bases of the junction unmatched. This CDR3 spans 14 amino acids. Looked up from germline, CDR1 is KGHSH and CDR2 is LQKENI. The CDR3 sequence: CASSPDRVGQPQHF. DNA for the CDR3: TGTGCCAGCTCACCAGACAGGGTCGGTCAGCCCCAGCATTTT.

The chain links TRBV5-4 to TRBJ1-2; D not certain. CDR3 size: 14 residues. Germline CDR1 is SGHNT and CDR2 is YYREEE (reference sequence). The V gene lost 4 bases and the J gene lost 4 bases, with 14 bases spanning the gap. CDR3 coding DNA: TGTGCCAGCAGCCCCGAAGGAAGCCTCTATGGCTACACCTTC. It yields the protein CASSPEGSLYGYTF.

This clone was picked up one time. The chain recombines TRBV27 with TRBJ1-5; D is perhaps TRBD1 (6 bases). Germline CDR1 and CDR2: MNHEY and SMNVEV (reference sequence). The CDR3 totals 16 residues. Trimming cost V 6 bases and J 0 bases, with 15 bases left between them. The CDR3 nucleotides read TGTGCCAGCAGGGAGAGAGGGGACATTAGCAATCAGCCCCAGCATTTT. This sequence encodes CASRERGDISNQPQHF.

The rearrangement joins TRBV6-5 to TRBJ1-4; D remains unclear. The CDR3 sequence is 14 residues long. From germline, CDR1 is MNHEY and CDR2 SVGAGI. Trimming stripped 6 bases from V and 7 bases from J, with 15 bases between. CDR3 coding DNA: TGTGCCAGCAGGGCTCGGATGGCAGGTGAAAAACTGTTTTTT. As protein: CASRARMAGEKLFF.

This chain connects TRBV19 to TRBJ1-1; 9 bases are a match to TRBD1. The CDR3 runs 14 residues. V lost 2 bases, J lost 5 bases, and 3 bases stayed unmatched. Germline lookup yields CDR1 LNHDA and CDR2 SQIVND (reference sequence). Here the CDR3 DNA reads TGTGCCAGTAGTATACGACAGGGGGGAACTGAAGCTTTCTTT. As protein: CASSIRQGGTEAFF.

V gene TRBV15 combines with J gene TRBJ2-7; maybe TRBD2 (7 bases). This CDR3 has 16 amino acids. With 2 bases removed from V and 4 bases from J, the gap between germline ends came to 18 bases. The germline V gene has CDR1 LNHNV and CDR2 YYDKDF (reference sequence). The CDR3 sequence: CATSRPLGGRAYEQYF. The CDR3 DNA reads as TGTGCCACCAGCAGACCCTTGGGGGGGCGGGCGTACGAGCAGTACTTC.

This sequence joins TRBV19 and TRBJ1-1, with D perhaps TRBD1 (5 bases). V was shortened by 3 bases and J by 4 bases, with 12 bases between the two germline ends. There are 14 residues in the CDR3. CDR1 and CDR2 (germline): LNHDA, SQIVND (reference sequence). The CDR3 coding sequence is TGTGCCAGTAGTATTGGAGGGACGGGCACTGAAGCTTTCTTT. Translated, it gives CASSIGGTGTEAFF.